A single sample gave rise to the 24 T cell receptor beta chains below, sequenced in a study of T cell responses to AZD1222 COVID-19 vaccine. Sequenced by immunoSEQ multiplex PCR; TCRdb stores in-frame clones only, minus some. The sample has tens of thousands of clones, approximately 80% seen once; the top ten hold around 20%. Specimen: peripheral blood, collected on day 0 of AZD1222 vaccination. The source is an adult in good health.

J is TRBJ2-1 and V is TRBV28; 10 nucleotides agree with TRBD1. Germline values: CDR1 MDHEN, CDR2 SYDVKM. The CDR3 spans 15 residues. V was clipped by 8 bases and J by 8 bases; unmatched bases: 12. Here the CDR3 reads CASRQGASGGDEQFF. CDR3 nucleotide sequence: TGTGCCAGCCGACAGGGGGCTAGCGGTGGTGATGAGCAGTTCTTC.

V and J are TRBV7-2 and TRBJ1-1; 7 bases agree with TRBD1. The CDR3 has 15 amino acids. CDR1 SGHTA and CDR2 FQGNSA come from the germline V gene. The V segment lost 5 bases and the J segment 0 bases; nucleotides outside the gene matches: 6. CDR3 sequence (DNA): TGTGCCAGCAGCCCCTCCGGGACAGTGAACACTGAAGCTTTCTTT. Translation gives CASSPSGTVNTEAFF.

The rearrangement joins TRBV2 to TRBJ1-3; no clear D. The germline V and J ends were trimmed by 6 bases and 0 bases, with 9 bases remaining between them. Germline CDR1 SNHLY, CDR2 FYNNEI. The CDR3 is 14 amino acids. CDR3 loop: CASRAESSGNTIYF. The CDR3 nucleotides read TGTGCCAGCAGAGCTGAGAGCTCTGGAAACACCATATATTTT.

The chain links TRBV14 to TRBJ2-1, with 7 positions matching TRBD2. The CDR3 is 16 amino acids. Germline CDR1 SGHDN, CDR2 FVKESK. The V segment lost 0 bases and the J segment 3 bases; nucleotides outside the gene matches: 5. CDR3 sequence: CASSQEWRESYNEQFF. The CDR3 DNA follows: TGTGCCAGCAGCCAAGAATGGCGGGAGAGCTACAATGAGCAGTTCTTC.

The chain is built from TRBV7-8 and TRBJ2-1; TRBD2 might be the D (6 bases). This CDR3 has 13 residues. The germline V gene has CDR1 SGHVS and CDR2 FQNEAQ. Trimming shortened V by 4 bases and J by 6 bases, and 10 bases separated the two germline ends. The CDR3 spells CASSSGLGNEQFF. Written as DNA, the CDR3 is TGTGCCAGCAGCTCGGGACTCGGCAATGAGCAGTTCTTC. Full variable domain (rest looked up from reference TRBV7-8 and TRBJ2-1): GAGVSQSPRYKVAKRGQDVALRCDPISGHVSLFWYQQALGQGPEFLTYFQNEAQLDKSGLPSDRFFAERPEGSVSTLKIQRTQQEDSAVYLCASSSGLGNEQFFGPGTRLTVL.

This chain uses TRBV6-1 with TRBJ2-3, with 12 bases aligning to TRBD2. The trim removed 4 bases at V and 4 bases at J, leaving 6 bases unmatched. Per germline, CDR1 MNHNS and CDR2 SASEGT. This CDR3 has 16 amino acids. The chain's CDR3 is CASSVLAGGLPDTQYF. CDR3 coding DNA: TGTGCCAGCAGTGTTCTAGCGGGAGGGTTGCCAGATACGCAGTATTTT.

This clone appeared once. The chain combines TRBV18 with TRBJ1-4, with D hard to call. The CDR3 sequence is 15 residues long. CDR1 is KGHSH and CDR2 is LQKENI in the germline V gene. The V gene lost 4 bases and the J gene lost 8 bases, with 17 bases spanning the gap. The CDR3 sequence is CASSRSSSFREKLFF. The CDR3 DNA sequence: TGTGCCAGCTCACGCTCATCGTCGTTTCGGGAAAAACTGTTTTTT.

The genes are TRBV27 and TRBJ2-1, with TRBD2 matching over 9 bases. J gave up 8 bases and V 5 bases, and 13 bases lay outside the gene matches. Per germline, CDR1 MNHEY and CDR2 SMNVEV (reference sequence). This CDR3 comprises 16 residues. The CDR3 region has the DNA TGTGCCAGCAGTCCCTATTTAGCGGGAGCAGGGTATGAGCAGTTCTTC. Translated, it gives CASSPYLAGAGYEQFF.

The chain joins TRBV6-5 to TRBJ1-1; D is undetermined. This CDR3 is built from 12 residues. Germline-derived CDR1 and CDR2 are MNHEY and SVGAGI. V was cut by 6 bases and J by 1 base, with 6 bases left in between. CDR3 residues: CASRPANTEAFF. The CDR3 DNA sequence: TGTGCCAGCAGGCCGGCGAACACTGAAGCTTTCTTT.

The chain carries TRBV19 and TRBJ1-3; D gene unclear. V lost 9 bases, J lost 1 base, and 13 bases lay in between. The CDR3 covers 14 residues. Germline-derived CDR1 and CDR2 are LNHDA and SQIVND (reference sequence). The CDR3 loop reads CASHKRESGNTIYF. In DNA, the CDR3 is TGTGCCAGCCACAAGAGGGAGTCTGGAAACACCATATATTTT.

This rearrangement joins TRBV7-2 to TRBJ1-2; D unresolved. Trimming shortened V by 2 bases and J by 4 bases, and 14 bases separated the two germline ends. Germline V gene sequence: CDR1 SGHTA, CDR2 FQGNSA. The CDR3 runs 15 residues. The CDR3 sequence: CASSLQPDSGYGYTF. CDR3 DNA sequence: TGTGCCAGCAGCTTACAACCCGACTCTGGCTATGGCTACACCTTC. The variable domain in full, with the rest retrieved from reference TRBV7-2 and TRBJ1-2, is GAGVSQSPSNKVTEKGKDVELRCDPISGHTALYWYRQSLGQGLEFLIYFQGNSAPDKSGLPSDRFSAERTGGSVSTLTIQRTQQEDSAVYLCASSLQPDSGYGYTFGSGTRLTVV.

This clone was recorded only once. The V gene is TRBV6-5, the J gene TRBJ2-7; maybe TRBD1 (5 bases). The V end lost 2 bases, the J end lost 1 base, and 12 bases lay between the germline ends. Germline-derived CDR1 and CDR2 are MNHEY and SVGAGI. This CDR3 has 15 residues. CDR3 region: CASSYGAGNSYEQYV. The DNA for the CDR3 is TGTGCCAGCAGTTACGGGGCAGGCAATTCCTACGAGCAGTACGTC.

The chain has TRBV6-1 and TRBJ2-7; 11 nucleotides match TRBD2. The CDR3 length is 16 residues. The V gene end was trimmed by 0 bases and the J gene end by 2 bases; junction bases not matched to a gene: 3. Germline CDR1 MNHNS, CDR2 SASEGT. The CDR3 loop reads CASSEALSGRAYEQYV. DNA for the CDR3: TGTGCCAGCAGTGAAGCGCTTAGCGGGAGGGCCTACGAGCAGTACGTC.

The J gene is TRBJ1-1, the V gene TRBV12-3 or TRBV12-4; D is possibly TRBD1 (5 bases). Trimming took off 3 bases at V and 7 bases at J, with 12 bases between the two ends. CDR3 length: 13 amino acids. This CDR3 reads CASSFQGNGEAFF. CDR3 DNA: TGTGCCAGCAGTTTCCAGGGTAACGGTGAAGCTTTCTTT.

This chain connects TRBV7-8 to TRBJ1-1; no reliable D call. This CDR3 has 13 amino acids. Germline CDR1 and CDR2: SGHVS and FQNEAQ. Trimming stripped 5 bases from V and 10 bases from J, with 17 bases between. CDR3 protein: CASSLDGARRAFF. The CDR3, as DNA: TGTGCCAGCAGCCTCGACGGCGCTCGACGAGCTTTCTTT.

V gene TRBV7-9 combines with J gene TRBJ1-6, with TRBD1 matching 7 bases. After removal of 10 bases from V and 7 bases from J, the junction contained 7 bases not matched to a gene. The CDR3 contains 13 residues. The germline V gene encodes CDR1 SEHNR and CDR2 FQNEAQ (reference sequence). This chain's CDR3 is CAILDRKNSPLHF. The DNA for the CDR3 is TGTGCCATTCTGGACAGGAAGAATTCACCCCTCCACTTT.

This clone has just one count. This sequence joins TRBV5-5 and TRBJ2-4; D is undetermined. Per the germline V gene, CDR1 is SGHKS and CDR2 is YYEKEE (reference sequence). V gave up 4 bases and J gave up 4 bases, with 15 bases separating them. The CDR3 is 15 amino acids. Here the CDR3 reads CASSPMGQMKNIQYF. CDR3 DNA: TGTGCCAGCAGCCCGATGGGCCAGATGAAAAACATTCAGTACTTC. The full variable domain, in which reference TRBV5-5 and TRBJ2-4 provide the parts outside the CDR3, is DAGVTQSPTHLIKTRGQQVTLRCSPISGHKSVSWYQQVLGQGPQFIFQYYEKEERGRGNFPDRFSARQFPNYSSELNVNALLLGDSALYLCASSPMGQMKNIQYFGAGTRLSVL.

The gene calls are TRBV27 and TRBJ1-5; D is ambiguous. Trimming took 6 bases from V and 6 from J, leaving 12 bases between them. Germline V gives CDR1 MNHEY, CDR2 SMNVEV (reference sequence). The CDR3 has 13 amino acids. This CDR3 reads CASSPGWGQPQHF. The CDR3 nucleotides read TGTGCCAGCAGCCCCGGATGGGGTCAGCCCCAGCATTTT.

This clone was seen a few times. The chain carries TRBV12-2 and TRBJ2-1; the table's D call, TRBD2, has no DNA check behind it. TRBV12-2 represents a pseudogene. The CDR3 is 16 residues long. CDR3 in amino acids: CASRLGRLAGFHEQFF. In nucleotides, the CDR3 is TGTGCAAGTCGCTTAGGACGACTAGCGGGCTTCCATGAGCAGTTCTTC.

The V gene is TRBV18, the J gene TRBJ2-3; D is tentatively TRBD1 or TRBD2 (5 bases each). Germline CDR1 is KGHSH and CDR2 is LQKENI. Between the trimmed V and J ends, which lost 2 bases and 2 bases, there was a span of 5 bases. The CDR3 sequence is 13 residues long. The CDR3 DNA sequence: TGTGCCAGCTCACCAGGGACCACAGATACGCAGTATTTT. Protein sequence: CASSPGTTDTQYF.

The chain carries TRBV5-4 and TRBJ1-2; possibly TRBD1 for D (6 bases). Trimming cost V 6 bases and J 2 bases, with 11 bases left between them. Germline V gives CDR1 SGHNT, CDR2 YYREEE (reference sequence). This CDR3 contains 13 residues. CDR3 in amino acids: CASTLGGNYGYTF. Written as DNA, the CDR3 is TGTGCCAGCACCCTGGGGGGCAACTATGGCTACACCTTC. Filled out from reference TRBV5-4 and TRBJ1-2, the complete variable domain reads ETGVTQSPTHLIKTRGQQVTLRCSSQSGHNTVSWYQQALGQGPQFIFQYYREEENGRGNFPPRFSGLQFPNYSSELNVNALELDDSALYLCASTLGGNYGYTFGSGTRLTVV.

This chain joins TRBV19 and TRBJ2-1; D is ambiguous. CDR1 and CDR2 (germline): LNHDA, SQIVND (reference sequence). The CDR3 contains 12 residues. The ends were cut back, 3 bases at V and 4 bases at J, with 4 bases in the middle. This CDR3 is CASSIGYNEQFF. CDR3 coding DNA: TGTGCCAGTAGTATTGGTTACAATGAGCAGTTCTTC.

The chain links TRBV6-4 to TRBJ1-2; possibly TRBD1 for D (6 bases). V was pared by 3 bases and J by 4 bases, with 15 bases between. The CDR3 is made up of 15 amino acids. Germline CDR1 reads MRHNA; CDR2 reads SNTAGT. The CDR3 DNA follows: TGTGCCAGCAGTGAGTCCCCCGGGACAAGCTATGGCTACACCTTC. Protein sequence: CASSESPGTSYGYTF.

This chain connects TRBV11-3 to TRBJ2-7; no firm D call. Germline CDR1 reads SGHNT; CDR2 reads YENEEA. V was pared by 4 bases and J by 5 bases, with 9 bases between. The CDR3 covers 12 residues. The CDR3 region has the DNA TGTGCCAGCAGCTCGGAGATCGACGAGCAGTACGTC. The encoded protein is CASSSEIDEQYV.